What follows are 22 T cell receptor beta chains derived from one specimen sequenced in a study of cytomegalovirus exposure and HLA in healthy donors. Primers for the PCR totalled 60 Vbeta and 13 Jbeta. Repertoires were generated with immunoSEQ multiplex PCR, while TCRdb's copy carries only in-frame clones and drops some. The sample holds 85,000 to 120,000 clones, 70% to 90% seen once. The sequenced material came from PBMCs. Source of these receptors: a man aged 35 to 55 in good health and CMV-seronegative.

The gene calls are TRBV4-2 and TRBJ2-1, with 7 bases fitting TRBD2. Germline loops: CDR1 LGHNA, CDR2 YNFKEQ. The CDR3 totals 15 residues. J lost 4 bases, V lost 3 bases, and 6 bases had no gene match. The CDR3 sequence: CASSQSGALYNEQFF. DNA for the CDR3: TGTGCCAGCAGCCAGAGCGGGGCCCTGTACAATGAGCAGTTCTTC.

This clone came up a few times. The rearrangement joins TRBV19 to TRBJ2-5; 10 bases map to TRBD1. CDR1 and CDR2 (germline): LNHDA, SQIVND (reference sequence). V was pared by 6 bases and J by 5 bases, with 9 bases of the junction left unmatched. The CDR3 is 15 residues long. This CDR3 reads CASSFGTGEGETQYF. CDR3 coding DNA: TGTGCCAGTAGCTTCGGGACAGGGGAAGGGGAGACCCAGTACTTC.

The V gene is TRBV30, the J gene TRBJ1-2, with D possibly being TRBD1 (5 bases). The CDR3 is 14 amino acids. V lost 0 bases and J 8 bases, leaving 16 bases between the germline ends. Per germline, CDR1 GTSNPN and CDR2 SVGIG (reference sequence). The CDR3 nucleotides read TGTGCCTGGAGTGTAACAGGTTCGGTTGGCGGCTACACCTTC. It translates to CAWSVTGSVGGYTF.

This clone has only a few counts. The chain employs TRBV27 and TRBJ2-3; D is uncertain. CDR3 length: 14 amino acids. Germline V CDR1 and CDR2: MNHEY, SMNVEV (reference sequence). The V end lost 3 bases, the J end lost 5 bases, and 12 bases lay between the germline ends. The chain's CDR3 is CASSFQLVGDTQYF. CDR3 in DNA: TGTGCCAGCAGTTTCCAGCTAGTAGGAGATACGCAGTATTTT.

This rearrangement joins TRBV27 to TRBJ2-3, with a possible D match to TRBD2 (7 bases). The V gene lost 6 bases and the J gene lost 6 bases, with 19 bases spanning the gap. The CDR3 covers 15 residues. CDR1 MNHEY and CDR2 SMNVEV come from the germline V gene (reference sequence). As DNA, the CDR3 is TGTGCCAGCAGCCGTTATGGGGGGGCAGTGGATACGCAGTATTTT. It encodes CASSRYGGAVDTQYF.

This clone has a single count. The rearrangement joins TRBV14 to TRBJ2-1; TRBD2 matches at 7 bases. V was clipped by 4 bases and J by 3 bases; unmatched bases: 3. The germline CDR1 and CDR2 sequences are SGHDN and FVKESK. There are 14 residues in the CDR3. CDR3 DNA sequence: TGTGCCAGCAGCCGGACGGGGGGCTACAATGAGCAGTTCTTC. It is translated as CASSRTGGYNEQFF.

This clone was seen just once. The rearrangement uses TRBV7-9 and TRBJ1-2, with D tentatively TRBD1 (5 bases). The CDR3 is made up of 14 amino acids. Trimming took off 5 bases at V and 6 bases at J, with 16 bases between the two ends. Germline CDR1 and CDR2: SEHNR and FQNEAQ (reference sequence). In DNA form, the CDR3 reads TGTGCCAGCAGCCGTCTGTATAAGGGGCATGGCTACACCTTC. Protein sequence: CASSRLYKGHGYTF.

The chain uses TRBV7-9 and TRBJ2-7; a possible D gene is TRBD1 (7 bases). The V end was cut by 3 bases, the J end by 7 bases, with 19 bases between. The germline CDR1 and CDR2 sequences are SEHNR and FQNEAQ (reference sequence). The CDR3 is 15 residues long. As DNA, the CDR3 is TGTGCCAGCAGCTTTTTGGACGGCAGGGGGGATGAGCAGTACTTC. Amino acid sequence: CASSFLDGRGDEQYF.

This sequence joins TRBV30 and TRBJ1-3; no reliable D call. Germline lookup yields CDR1 GTSNPN and CDR2 SVGIG (reference sequence). This CDR3 has 16 residues. Trimming stripped 2 bases from V and 1 base from J, with 15 bases between. CDR3 in DNA: TGTGCCTGGAGTCTAATTGCGGCTAGATCTGGAAACACCATATATTTT. Amino acid sequence: CAWSLIAARSGNTIYF.

CDR3 residues: CTSSQDETGNRGSEAFF. In DNA form, the CDR3 reads TGCACCAGCAGCCAAGATGAAACAGGGAATAGGGGGTCTGAAGCTTTCTTT. The chain couples TRBV1 to TRBJ1-1; the tabulated D call, TRBD1, remains unverified against the DNA. TRBV1 is termed a pseudogene. The CDR3 consists of 17 residues.

This clone was detected a few times. The V call is TRBV2, the J call TRBJ2-1, with D perhaps matching TRBD1 (6 bases). The CDR3 runs to 17 residues. Trimming removed 2 bases at V and 11 bases at J, with 25 bases between. Germline CDR1 is SNHLY and CDR2 is FYNNEI. The CDR3 nucleotides are TGTGCCAGCAGTGAATCGGCAGAGCTGCCAGGGGAAAGGAAGCAGTTCTTC. This gives the protein CASSESAELPGERKQFF.

The J gene is TRBJ1-2, the V gene TRBV27, with D possibly TRBD1 on 6 matching bases. Germline V CDR1 and CDR2: MNHEY, SMNVEV (reference sequence). The CDR3 loop spans 13 amino acids. V shed 8 bases and J shed 4 bases, with 14 bases lying between them. The CDR3 DNA reads as TGTGCCAGCTCTGACAGGAGCCTCTATGGCTACACCTTC. As protein: CASSDRSLYGYTF.

The CDR3 reads CAISEPRRGTDTQYF. The CDR3 nucleotides read TGTGCCATCAGTGAGCCCCGCCGGGGCACAGATACGCAGTATTTT. V and J are TRBV10-3 and TRBJ2-3; D ambiguous. The germline gives CDR1 ENHRY, CDR2 SYGVKD. CDR3 length: 15 amino acids. Trimming shortened V by 2 bases and J by 1 base, and 10 bases separated the two germline ends.

The genes are TRBV7-3 and TRBJ2-7; 9 nucleotides match TRBD2. This CDR3 comprises 16 residues. CDR1 and CDR2 (germline): SGHTA, FQGTGA. J was trimmed by 6 bases and V by 3 bases; bases with no gene match: 12. The CDR3 loop is CASSFRGLAGGGEQYF. Written as DNA, the CDR3 is TGTGCCAGCAGCTTTAGGGGACTAGCTGGGGGCGGCGAGCAGTACTTC.

V is TRBV30 and J is TRBJ2-3; tentative D call: TRBD2 (6 bases). CDR1 is GTSNPN and CDR2 is SVGIG in the germline V gene (reference sequence). The CDR3 extends over 14 amino acids. Trimming removed 0 bases at V and 3 bases at J, with 10 bases between. The CDR3 spells CAWSVLLATDTQYF. CDR3 nucleotides: TGTGCCTGGAGTGTACTCCTAGCGACAGATACGCAGTATTTT.

This clone was detected once. The chain recombines TRBV5-6 with TRBJ2-1; TRBD1 matches at 7 bases. V was clipped by 1 base and J by 8 bases; unmatched bases: 3. The CDR3 loop spans 13 amino acids. Looked up from germline, CDR1 is SGHDT and CDR2 is YYEEEE. CDR3 sequence: CASSLRGRDEQFF. CDR3 DNA: TGTGCCAGCAGCTTGAGGGGGCGCGATGAGCAGTTCTTC.

The V and J genes are TRBV6-5 and TRBJ1-5, with 8 positions matching TRBD1. Per germline, CDR1 MNHEY and CDR2 SVGAGI. After removal of 6 bases from V and 5 bases from J, the junction contained 3 bases not matched to a gene. The CDR3 runs 13 residues. CDR3 DNA: TGTGCCAGCAGACAGGGGGTCCATCAGCCCCAGCATTTT. It is translated as CASRQGVHQPQHF.

CDR3 amino acids: CASGWQATDTQYF. In DNA form, the CDR3 reads TGTGCTAGTGGTTGGCAGGCGACAGATACGCAGTATTTT. The genes are TRBV12-5 and TRBJ2-3; D unclear. V was clipped by 4 bases and J by 3 bases, with 8 bases between them. CDR3 length equals 13 residues. Per the germline V gene, CDR1 is LGHNT and CDR2 is FRNRAP.

The chain is built from TRBV7-2 and TRBJ1-1; the match to TRBD1 covers 9 bases. V was clipped by 3 bases and J by 3 bases; unmatched bases: 5. CDR3 size: 15 residues. Germline V gene data show CDR1 as SGHTA and CDR2 as FQGNSA. The CDR3 loop is CASSLGQGWDTEAFF. The CDR3 bases are TGTGCCAGCAGCTTGGGACAGGGTTGGGACACTGAAGCTTTCTTT.

The gene calls are TRBV11-2 and TRBJ2-1; tentative D call: TRBD2 (6 bases). V shed 7 bases and J shed 0 bases, with 16 bases lying between them. Germline values: CDR1 SGHAT, CDR2 FQNNGV. CDR3 size: 16 residues. CDR3 in DNA: TGTGCCAGCAACTCCCGGGCGGGGAGCTCCTACAATGAGCAGTTCTTC. Its translation: CASNSRAGSSYNEQFF.

The chain links TRBV5-1 to TRBJ2-5; a weak D match, TRBD2 (5 bases). Trimming removed 3 bases from V and 3 bases from J, with 12 bases in between. The CDR3 is made up of 14 amino acids. Germline values: CDR1 SGHRS, CDR2 YFSETQ. In DNA, the CDR3 is TGCGCCAGCAGCTCCGGAGGCTCGGAAGAGACCCAGTACTTC. It codes for CASSSGGSEETQYF.

The chain joins TRBV2 to TRBJ1-2; D is ambiguous. Trimming took off 4 bases at V and 4 bases at J, with 10 bases between the two ends. Germline CDR1 is SNHLY and CDR2 is FYNNEI. CDR3 length: 13 amino acids. The CDR3 reads CASSAYQAYGYTF. The DNA of the CDR3 is TGTGCCAGCAGTGCCTATCAAGCCTATGGCTACACCTTC.